This T cell receptor beta chain was sequenced in a study of blood T cell repertoires in COVID-19 (dated by TCRdb to the early 2020s). Study-wide context: Samples from collaborators originated in the United States, Italy and Spain and spanned both the acute and convalescent phases of COVID-19. The prospective study material was composed of cDNA or gDNA derived from T cells, B-cell-depleted T cells, or PBMCs. Subjects who had been exposed to COVID-19, were actively infected with it, or had recovered from it provided the deeply sampled blood TCRbeta repertoires that made up the dataset. A freely available public database, intended as a resource for researchers studying the immune response to SARS-CoV-2, is where the repertoires were released. The samples were drawn from the first 160 participants of the ongoing ImmuneRACE study and from 950 to 1,500 subjects provided by 6 global collaborators. Nearly every sample came with metadata listing a de-identified subject ID, COVID-19 status, age in years and sex. HLA class I and class II types, where available, came from metadata supplied by the sample provider rather than from assay-based typing. General study outcomes and caveats: How much clinical and demographic metadata was included differed by source and by participant, and the metadata was provided uncurated.

TCRbeta CDR3 regions were amplified from genomic DNA using the immunoSEQ Assay, a bias-controlled multiplex PCR. The paper's processing steps were these. The number of nucleated cells in each sample was estimated by amplification of reference gene primers within the assay. To quantify the absolute abundance of each unique TCRbeta CDR3 rearrangement, sequence reads were collapsed and filtered. Productive Simpson clonality was computed per sample as the square root of Simpson's diversity index over productive rearrangements. In TCRdb, the immuneACCESS table is reduced to in-frame sequences with V and J assigned. These tables do not hold every clone; where another copy was compared, an unresolved V gene accounts for under half, and the others remain unexplained. V, J and clone size were drawn from that table, and D and trimming were deduced from the DNA. The sample table contains 200,000 to 300,000 clones; only one count was recorded for nearly 90% of them. The ten largest clones represent around 3.7% of the sample.

The CDR3, cysteine through phenylalanine, is 15 amino acids long. The kept DNA is CDR3 alone, 45 bases in frame from the first base. V and J lose 8 bases and 7 bases, and a span of 21 bases separates them. CDR1 and CDR2 (MDHEN, SYDVKM) derive from the germline V gene. Concerning this clone itself: Its antigen target is currently unknown. No quality values exist for individual bases; no much larger clone is one base distant.

In the prospective study, participants were about 18 to 100 years old, resided in around 25 geographic areas of the United States, and were enrolled through a virtual design. In the prospective study, participants were assigned to cohorts based on the clinical history participants reported in a screening survey and a study questionnaire. Mobile phlebotomists in the prospective study collected whole blood, serum and a nasopharyngeal or oropharyngeal swab from every participant. Additional blood draws and questionnaires over an approximately 2-month period could optionally be provided by prospective study participants. Before DNA extraction, blood samples from the prospective study were shipped at room temperature or frozen.

Sample: PBMCs or T cells enriched from blood (not recorded which). The chain links TRBV28 with TRBJ1-5, with a tentative D gene TRBD1 over 5 matching bases. This TCR was recovered from a woman aged 25 to 39 with acute COVID-19. The DNA is TGTGCCAGCCCTCCCCCCCAGGGCCCGGCACAGCCCCAGCATTTT. This yields the protein CASPPPQGPAQPQHF.